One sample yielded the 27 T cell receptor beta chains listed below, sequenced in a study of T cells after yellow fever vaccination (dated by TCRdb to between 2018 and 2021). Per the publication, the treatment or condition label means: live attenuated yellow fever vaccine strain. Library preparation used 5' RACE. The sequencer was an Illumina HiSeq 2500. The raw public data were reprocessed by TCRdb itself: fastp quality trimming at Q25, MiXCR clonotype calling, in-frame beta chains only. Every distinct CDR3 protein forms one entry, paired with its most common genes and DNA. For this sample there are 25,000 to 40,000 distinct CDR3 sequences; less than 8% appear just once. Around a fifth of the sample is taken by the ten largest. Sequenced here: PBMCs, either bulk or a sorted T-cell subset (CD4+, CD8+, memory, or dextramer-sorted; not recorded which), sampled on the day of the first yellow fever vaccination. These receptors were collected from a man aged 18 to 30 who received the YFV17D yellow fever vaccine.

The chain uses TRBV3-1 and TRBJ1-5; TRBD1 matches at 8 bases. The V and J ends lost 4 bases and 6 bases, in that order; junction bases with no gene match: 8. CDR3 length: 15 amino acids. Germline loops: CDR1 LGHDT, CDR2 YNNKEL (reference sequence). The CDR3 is CASSPGQGHRQPQHF. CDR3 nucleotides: TGTGCCAGCAGCCCAGGACAGGGTCATCGTCAGCCCCAGCATTTT.

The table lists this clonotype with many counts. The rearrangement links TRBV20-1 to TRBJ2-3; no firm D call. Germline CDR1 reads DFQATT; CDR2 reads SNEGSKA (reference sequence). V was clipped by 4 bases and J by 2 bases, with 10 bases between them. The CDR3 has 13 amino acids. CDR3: CSATYPDTDTQYF. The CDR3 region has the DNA TGCAGTGCTACTTATCCAGACACAGATACGCAGTATTTT.

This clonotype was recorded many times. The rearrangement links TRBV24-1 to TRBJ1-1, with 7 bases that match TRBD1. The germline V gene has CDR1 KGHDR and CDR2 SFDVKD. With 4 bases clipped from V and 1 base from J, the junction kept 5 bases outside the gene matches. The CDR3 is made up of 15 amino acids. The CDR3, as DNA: TGTGCCACCAGTGACTCCCGACAGGGGAACACTGAAGCTTTCTTT. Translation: CATSDSRQGNTEAFF.

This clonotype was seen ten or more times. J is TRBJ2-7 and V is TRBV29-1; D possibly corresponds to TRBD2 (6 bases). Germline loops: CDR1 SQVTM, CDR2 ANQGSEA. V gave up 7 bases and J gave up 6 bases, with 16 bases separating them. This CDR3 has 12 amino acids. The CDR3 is CSATGAAGEQYV. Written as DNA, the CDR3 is TGCAGCGCGACTGGGGCAGCGGGCGAGCAGTACGTC.

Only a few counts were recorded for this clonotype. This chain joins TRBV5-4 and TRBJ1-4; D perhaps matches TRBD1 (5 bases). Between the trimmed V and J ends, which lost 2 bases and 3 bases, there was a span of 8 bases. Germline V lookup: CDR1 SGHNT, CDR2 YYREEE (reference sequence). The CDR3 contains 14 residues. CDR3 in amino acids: CASSLKGSNEKLFF. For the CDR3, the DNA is TGTGCCAGCAGCTTAAAGGGGTCTAATGAAAAACTGTTTTTT.

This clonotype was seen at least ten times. The CDR3 reads CATSDPRTEETQYF. CDR3 coding DNA: TGTGCCACCAGTGATCCCCGGACAGAAGAGACCCAGTACTTC. This chain connects TRBV24-1 to TRBJ2-5; D perhaps matches TRBD1 (6 bases). CDR1 is KGHDR, CDR2 SFDVKD, per germline. The CDR3 runs 14 residues. Trimming pared 3 bases from V and 3 bases from J, leaving 10 bases between.

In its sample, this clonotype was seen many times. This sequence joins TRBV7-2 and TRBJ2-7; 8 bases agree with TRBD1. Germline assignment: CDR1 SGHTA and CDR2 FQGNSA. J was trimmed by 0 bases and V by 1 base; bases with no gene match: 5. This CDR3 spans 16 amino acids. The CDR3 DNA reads TGTGCCAGCAGCTTAGACGCCGGGACAGGCTCCTACGAGCAGTACTTC. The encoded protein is CASSLDAGTGSYEQYF.

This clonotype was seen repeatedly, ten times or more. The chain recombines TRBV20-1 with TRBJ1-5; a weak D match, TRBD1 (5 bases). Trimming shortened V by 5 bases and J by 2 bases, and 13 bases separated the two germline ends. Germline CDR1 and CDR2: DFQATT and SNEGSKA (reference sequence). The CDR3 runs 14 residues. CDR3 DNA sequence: TGCAGTGCTGAGCCAGGGTCTGGCAATCAGCCCCAGCATTTT. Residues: CSAEPGSGNQPQHF.

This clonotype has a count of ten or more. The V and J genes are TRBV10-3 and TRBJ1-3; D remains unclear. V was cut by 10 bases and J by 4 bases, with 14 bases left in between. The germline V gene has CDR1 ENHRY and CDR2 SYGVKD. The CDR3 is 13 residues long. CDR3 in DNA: TGTGCCAGTATTCCAGCGTCCGGAAACACCATATATTTT. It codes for CASIPASGNTIYF.

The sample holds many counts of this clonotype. The CDR3 region is CASSYSRFVEQGYEQYF. CDR3 nucleotides: TGTGCCAGCAGTTACTCGAGATTCGTCGAACAGGGGTACGAGCAGTACTTC. The chain uses TRBV6-5 and TRBJ2-7; 7 nucleotides agree with TRBD1. This CDR3 spans 17 amino acids. The germline CDR1 and CDR2 sequences are MNHEY and SVGAGI. Trimming removed 0 bases from V and 4 bases from J; junction bases left unmatched: 12.

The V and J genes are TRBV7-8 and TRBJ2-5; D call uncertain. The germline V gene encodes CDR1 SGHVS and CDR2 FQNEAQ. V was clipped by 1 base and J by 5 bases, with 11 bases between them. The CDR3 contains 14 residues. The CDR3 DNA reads TGTGCCAGCAGCTTAGACCAGGTATCGGAGACCCAGTACTTC. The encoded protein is CASSLDQVSETQYF. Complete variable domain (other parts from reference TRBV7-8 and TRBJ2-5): GAGVSQSPRYKVAKRGQDVALRCDPISGHVSLFWYQQALGQGPEFLTYFQNEAQLDKSGLPSDRFFAERPEGSVSTLKIQRTQQEDSAVYLCASSLDQVSETQYFGPGTRLLVL.

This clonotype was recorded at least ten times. CDR3 protein: CASSILAGGTYEQYV. In DNA, the CDR3 is TGTGCCAGCAGTATTCTAGCGGGGGGAACCTACGAGCAGTACGTC. The rearrangement uses TRBV7-2 and TRBJ2-7; 11 nucleotides match TRBD2. The germline gives CDR1 SGHTA, CDR2 FQGNSA. This CDR3 contains 15 residues. Unmatched junction bases numbered 6, after V lost 6 bases and J lost 2 bases.

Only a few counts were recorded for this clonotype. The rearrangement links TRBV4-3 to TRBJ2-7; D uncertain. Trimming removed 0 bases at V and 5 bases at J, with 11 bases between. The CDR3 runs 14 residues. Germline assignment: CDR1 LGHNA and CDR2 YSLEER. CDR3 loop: CASSQDLGSHEQYF. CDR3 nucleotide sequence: TGCGCCAGCAGCCAAGATCTAGGGTCCCACGAGCAGTACTTC.

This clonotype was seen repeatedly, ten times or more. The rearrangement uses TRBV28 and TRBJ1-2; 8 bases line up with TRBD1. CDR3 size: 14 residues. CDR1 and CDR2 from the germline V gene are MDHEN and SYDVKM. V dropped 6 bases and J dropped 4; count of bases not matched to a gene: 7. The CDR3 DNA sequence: TGTGCCAGCAGCCTCAGGACAGGGATCTATGGCTACACCTTC. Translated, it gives CASSLRTGIYGYTF.

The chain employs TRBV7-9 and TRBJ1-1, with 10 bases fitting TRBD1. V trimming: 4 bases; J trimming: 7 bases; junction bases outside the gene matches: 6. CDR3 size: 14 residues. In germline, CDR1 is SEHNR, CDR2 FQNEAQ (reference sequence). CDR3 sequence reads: CASSWGQGQGEAFF. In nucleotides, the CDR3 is TGTGCCAGCAGCTGGGGACAGGGGCAGGGTGAAGCTTTCTTT. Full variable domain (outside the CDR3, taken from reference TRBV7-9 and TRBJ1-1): DTGVSQNPRHKITKRGQNVTFRCDPISEHNRLYWYRQTLGQGPEFLTYFQNEAQLEKSRLLSDRFSAERPKGSFSTLEIQRTEQGDSAMYLCASSWGQGQGEAFFGQGTRLTVV.

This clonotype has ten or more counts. In DNA, the CDR3 is TGTGCCACCAGTGCTCCCGATACCCAGGGGCCCGGGGAGCTGTTTTTT. It specifies CATSAPDTQGPGELFF. The V gene is TRBV24-1, the J gene TRBJ2-2; a possible D gene is TRBD1 (6 bases). Germline assignment: CDR1 KGHDR and CDR2 SFDVKD. The CDR3 runs to 16 residues. Trimming took off 5 bases at V and 6 bases at J, with 18 bases between the two ends.

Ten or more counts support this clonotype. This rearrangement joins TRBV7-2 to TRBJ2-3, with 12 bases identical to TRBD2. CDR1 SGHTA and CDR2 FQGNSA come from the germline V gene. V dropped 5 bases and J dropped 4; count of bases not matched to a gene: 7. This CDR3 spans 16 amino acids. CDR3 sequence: CASSRTSSGGADTQYF. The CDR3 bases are TGTGCCAGCAGCCGGACCTCTAGCGGGGGGGCAGATACGCAGTATTTT.

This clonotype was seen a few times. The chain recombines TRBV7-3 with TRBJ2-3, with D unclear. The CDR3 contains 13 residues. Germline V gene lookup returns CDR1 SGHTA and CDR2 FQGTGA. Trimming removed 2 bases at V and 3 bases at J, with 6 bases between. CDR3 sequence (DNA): TGTGCCAGCAGCTTACTTAGGACAGATACGCAGTATTTT. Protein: CASSLLRTDTQYF.

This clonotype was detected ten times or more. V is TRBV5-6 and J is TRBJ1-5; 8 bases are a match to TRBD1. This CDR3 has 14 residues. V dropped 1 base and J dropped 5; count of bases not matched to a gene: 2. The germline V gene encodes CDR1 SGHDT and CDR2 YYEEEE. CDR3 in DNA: TGTGCCAGCAGCTTGTCAGGGGGCGATCAGCCCCAGCATTTT. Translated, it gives CASSLSGGDQPQHF. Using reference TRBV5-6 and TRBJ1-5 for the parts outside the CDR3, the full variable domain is DAGVTQSPTHLIKTRGQQVTLRCSPKSGHDTVSWYQQALGQGPQFIFQYYEEEERQRGNFPDRFSGHQFPNYSSELNVNALLLGDSALYLCASSLSGGDQPQHFGDGTRLSIL.

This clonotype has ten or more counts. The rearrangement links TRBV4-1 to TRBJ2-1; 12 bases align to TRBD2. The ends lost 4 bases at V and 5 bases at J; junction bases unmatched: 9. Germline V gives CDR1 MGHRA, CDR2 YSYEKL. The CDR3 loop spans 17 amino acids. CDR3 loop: CASSRRLAGVNDNEQFF. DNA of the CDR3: TGCGCCAGCAGCCGTCGACTAGCGGGGGTGAACGACAATGAGCAGTTCTTC.

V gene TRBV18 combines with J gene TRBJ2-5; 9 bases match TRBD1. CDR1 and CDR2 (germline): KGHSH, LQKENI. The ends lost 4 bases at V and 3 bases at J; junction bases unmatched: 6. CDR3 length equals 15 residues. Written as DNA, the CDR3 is TGTGCCAGCTCACGTCGGACAGGGGAGGAAGAGACCCAGTACTTC. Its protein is CASSRRTGEEETQYF.

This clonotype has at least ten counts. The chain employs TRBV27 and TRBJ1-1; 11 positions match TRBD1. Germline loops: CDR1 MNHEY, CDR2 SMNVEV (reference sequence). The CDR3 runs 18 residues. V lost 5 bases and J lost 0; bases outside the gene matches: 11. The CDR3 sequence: CASSPSDRGLPLNTEAFF. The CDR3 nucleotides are TGTGCCAGCAGTCCGTCGGACAGGGGGCTTCCATTGAACACTGAAGCTTTCTTT.

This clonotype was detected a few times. This CDR3 is CASIEVSPTGWGYEQYV. The DNA for the CDR3 is TGCGCCAGCATCGAAGTAAGCCCGACAGGGTGGGGTTACGAGCAGTACGTC. The rearrangement links TRBV23-1 to TRBJ2-7, with TRBD1 matching 7 bases. TRBV23-1 is labeled an ORF, and its function is uncertain. This CDR3 is 17 amino acids long. The V gene end was trimmed by 7 bases and the J gene end by 4 bases; junction bases not matched to a gene: 19.

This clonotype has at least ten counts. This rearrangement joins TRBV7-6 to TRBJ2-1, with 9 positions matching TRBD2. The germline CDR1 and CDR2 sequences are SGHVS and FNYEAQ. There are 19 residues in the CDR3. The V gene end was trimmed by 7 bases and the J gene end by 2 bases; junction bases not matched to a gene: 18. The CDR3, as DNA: TGTGCCAGCACCCCAAGCGGGCCTTGGCGGGGGGGAACCTACAATGAGCAGTTCTTC. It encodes CASTPSGPWRGGTYNEQFF.

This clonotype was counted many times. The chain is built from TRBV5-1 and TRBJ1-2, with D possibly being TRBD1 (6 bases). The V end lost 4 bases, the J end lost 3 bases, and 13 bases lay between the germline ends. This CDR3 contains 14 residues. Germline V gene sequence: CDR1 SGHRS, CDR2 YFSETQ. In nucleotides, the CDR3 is TGCGCCAGCAGCCCAGGGGTGGTTTACTATGGCTACACCTTC. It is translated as CASSPGVVYYGYTF.

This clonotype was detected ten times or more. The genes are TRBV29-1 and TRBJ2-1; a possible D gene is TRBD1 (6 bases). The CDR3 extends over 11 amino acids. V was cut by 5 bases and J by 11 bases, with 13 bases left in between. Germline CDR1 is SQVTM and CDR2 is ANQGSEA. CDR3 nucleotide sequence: TGCAGCGTTACTGGACAGCCTCAGCAGTTCTTC. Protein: CSVTGQPQQFF.

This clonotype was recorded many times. As DNA, the CDR3 is TGTGCCAGCAGCACGCAAGGCAGGGGCATGAACAATGAGCAGTTCTTC. This codes for CASSTQGRGMNNEQFF. The rearrangement links TRBV7-3 to TRBJ2-1, with D possibly matching TRBD1 (6 bases). The CDR3 consists of 16 residues. Per germline, CDR1 SGHTA and CDR2 FQGTGA. The V end lost 5 bases, the J end lost 5 bases, and 19 bases lay between the germline ends.